The 24 T cell receptor beta chains below were found in one sample sequenced in a study of prognosis after radiotherapy for stage I lung cancer. With two-round multiplex PCR, TCR beta CDR3 sequences were amplified from genomic DNA. Individual primers that were specific to each TRBV and TRBJ gene served in first-round PCR. TCRdb re-called the multiplex PCR reads through MiXCR, storing one row per CDR3 protein. The table lists approximately 51,000 distinct CDR3 sequences, less than 35% of them singletons, with about 9.2% in the top ten. This material consisted of PBMCs, taken before or after stereotactic body radiation therapy (not recorded which). The receptors originated from a donor aged 50 or older with non-small cell lung cancer.

This clonotype was seen at least ten times. The V gene is TRBV9, the J gene TRBJ2-4; 7 bases are shared with TRBD2. Germline values: CDR1 SGDLS, CDR2 YYNGEE. This CDR3 contains 13 residues. With V trimmed by 4 bases and J by 8 bases, 6 bases remained unmatched. CDR3 protein: CASSQSGGYIQYF. The DNA of the CDR3 is TGTGCCAGCAGCCAATCGGGGGGATACATTCAGTACTTC.

This clonotype was counted many times. The chain recombines TRBV18 with TRBJ1-3; tentative D call: TRBD1 (5 bases). The germline V gene encodes CDR1 KGHSH and CDR2 LQKENI. The V and J ends lost 3 bases and 2 bases respectively, with 14 bases between them. This CDR3 spans 16 amino acids. DNA for the CDR3: TGTGCCAGCTCACCCAATCAGGGTCGGGCTGGAAACACCATATATTTT. It is translated as CASSPNQGRAGNTIYF.

This clonotype appeared a single time. This may be a read error, as it is one base from a much larger clone. The rearrangement links TRBV6-1 to TRBJ2-5; 8 nucleotides agree with TRBD2. CDR1 is MNHNS and CDR2 is SASEGT in the germline V gene. The CDR3 sequence is 13 residues long. The CDR3 DNA follows: TGTGCCAGCAGGACGGGGGGGCAAGAGACCCATTACTTC. It codes for CASRTGGQETHYF.

This clonotype has a count of ten or more. The genes are TRBV10-3 and TRBJ1-2; weak D call: TRBD1 (6 bases). Germline V CDR1 and CDR2: ENHRY, SYGVKD. Between the trimmed V and J ends, which lost 9 bases and 2 bases, there was a span of 10 bases. This CDR3 comprises 12 residues. The CDR3 sequence is CAIGQSNYGYTF. The CDR3 coding sequence is TGTGCCATAGGACAGTCGAACTATGGCTACACCTTC.

The chain carries TRBV28 and TRBJ2-2; the D gene is possibly TRBD1 (6 bases). Germline V gene lookup returns CDR1 MDHEN and CDR2 SYDVKM. Trimming cost V 5 bases and J 0 bases, with 13 bases left between them. This CDR3 contains 16 residues. The CDR3 nucleotides read TGTGCCAGCAGTCCTCACAGGGCCGCGAACACCGGGGAGCTGTTTTTT. Translating gives CASSPHRAANTGELFF.

This clonotype was observed once. This rearrangement joins TRBV20-1 to TRBJ2-3, with D possibly TRBD2 on 6 matching bases. The CDR3 has 14 amino acids. Germline lookup yields CDR1 DFQATT and CDR2 SNEGSKA (reference sequence). V lost 3 bases and J 5 bases, leaving 15 bases between the germline ends. The CDR3 region has the DNA TGCAGTGCTAGGTCCGGGAGTCGGAGAGATACGCAGTATTTT. Its protein product is CSARSGSRRDTQYF.

In its sample, this clonotype was seen many times. The chain has TRBV30 and TRBJ2-7; 10 bases line up with TRBD2. Germline values: CDR1 GTSNPN, CDR2 SVGIG (reference sequence). The CDR3 loop spans 12 amino acids. The trim removed 0 bases at V and 10 bases at J, leaving 3 bases unmatched. The CDR3 sequence: CAWSVTSGTQYF. The DNA for the CDR3 is TGTGCCTGGAGTGTAACTAGCGGGACACAGTACTTC.

There are many counts of this clonotype. V usage is TRBV7-2 and J usage is TRBJ2-5; perhaps D is TRBD1 or TRBD2 (5 bases each). The CDR3 runs 14 residues. The V gene's germline CDR1 is SGHTA and CDR2 FQGNSA. V was clipped by 1 base and J by 5 bases, with 11 bases between them. This CDR3 reads CASSLDGTRETQYF. In DNA form, the CDR3 reads TGTGCCAGCAGCTTAGATGGGACCCGGGAGACCCAGTACTTC.

This clonotype was observed many times. The rearrangement uses TRBV5-8 and TRBJ2-7, with D perhaps assigned TRBD1 or TRBD2 (5 bases each). This CDR3 is built from 15 residues. Germline CDR1 reads SGHTS; CDR2 reads YDEGEE. Trimming cost V 0 bases and J 0 bases, with 10 bases left between them. The CDR3 sequence: CASSLAGAFSYEQYF. For the CDR3, the DNA is TGTGCCAGCAGCTTGGCCGGGGCCTTCTCCTACGAGCAGTACTTC.

On this clonotype: A far larger clone differs by one base, so this is likely a read error. This chain uses TRBV6-2 or TRBV6-3 with TRBJ1-2; the D is unclear. The CDR3 consists of 15 residues. From germline, CDR1 is MNHEY and CDR2 SVGEGT. Between the trimmed V and J ends, which lost 7 bases and 8 bases, there was a span of 23 bases. CDR3 nucleotide sequence: TGTGCCAGCATCCCAGCCCCGGGTGGATCGCGGGGCTACACCTTC. Amino acid sequence: CASIPAPGGSRGYTF.

Remarks on this clonotype: Since a far larger clone is one base different, this is likely a read error. The V gene is TRBV7-2, the J gene TRBJ2-2, with D maybe TRBD2 (5 bases). This CDR3 spans 14 amino acids. Trimming left V 7 bases short and J 7 bases short, with 16 bases between. Germline lookup yields CDR1 SGHTA and CDR2 FQGNSA. This CDR3 is CASTTRGGGGELFF. The CDR3 DNA is TGTGCCAGCACTACTAGAGGAGGAGGCGGGGAGCTGTTTTTT.

About this clonotype: A much bigger clone sits one base away, suggesting this may be a read error. The rearrangement joins TRBV24-1 to TRBJ2-1; TRBD2 matches at 7 bases. The J call may be mistaken, given a closer DNA end match to TRBJ2-5. Germline assignment: CDR1 KGHDR and CDR2 SFDVKD. The length of the CDR3 is 16 residues. The CDR3 DNA reads as TGTGCCACCAGTTACAATCTAGCGGAGACCCAAGAGACCCAGTACTTC. This gives the protein CATSYNLAETQETQYF.

This clonotype has at least ten counts. CDR3 in amino acids: CASSYRDRGGYTF. In nucleotides, the CDR3 is TGTGCCAGCAGCTACCGGGACAGGGGTGGCTACACCTTC. The rearrangement uses TRBV7-9 and TRBJ1-2; 10 nucleotides align to TRBD1. This CDR3 is 13 amino acids long. The germline V gene has CDR1 SEHNR and CDR2 FQNEAQ (reference sequence). V shed 4 bases and J 7 bases; nucleotides not matched to a gene: 3.

This clonotype has ten or more counts. V gene TRBV24-1 combines with J gene TRBJ1-5, with D possibly being TRBD1 (5 bases). The V end lost 0 bases, the J end lost 6 bases, and 8 bases lay between the germline ends. The CDR3 covers 14 residues. Per the germline V gene, CDR1 is KGHDR and CDR2 is SFDVKD. CDR3 amino acids: CATSDLGAGQPQHF. The DNA of the CDR3 is TGTGCCACCAGTGATTTGGGGGCTGGTCAGCCCCAGCATTTT.

In the case of this clonotype: A much larger clonotype is one base distant, so this may be a read error. The V call is TRBV7-9, the J call TRBJ2-5; TRBD2 is a possible D gene (5 bases). Germline V CDR1 and CDR2: SEHNR, FQNEAQ (reference sequence). The ends were cut back, 6 bases at V and 0 bases at J, with 11 bases in the middle. The CDR3 is made up of 14 amino acids. CDR3 DNA sequence: TGTGCCAGCAGATTGTACGGGGACCAAGAGACCCAGTACTTC. It translates to CASRLYGDQETQYF.

This clonotype was seen many times. V and J are TRBV7-9 and TRBJ1-2; D is perhaps TRBD1 (5 bases). This CDR3 comprises 13 residues. Germline lookup yields CDR1 SEHNR and CDR2 FQNEAQ (reference sequence). V was shortened by 5 bases and J by 5 bases, with 12 bases between the two germline ends. The CDR3 DNA sequence: TGTGCCAGCAGCCGTCCGGGGGAATATGGCTACACCTTC. It yields the protein CASSRPGEYGYTF.

Many counts were recorded for this clonotype. The chain joins TRBV18 to TRBJ1-5, with 11 bases aligning to TRBD1. V was pared by 6 bases and J by 7 bases, with 11 bases of the junction left unmatched. The length of the CDR3 is 16 residues. Germline lookup yields CDR1 KGHSH and CDR2 LQKENI. The CDR3 region has the DNA TGTGCCAGCTCCCTAGGACAGGGGGCCGGCGGGCAGCCCCAGCATTTT. This gives the protein CASSLGQGAGGQPQHF.

In regard to this clonotype: This may come from a read error, since a much larger clone is one base off. This chain uses TRBV12-3 or TRBV12-4 with TRBJ1-1; D is unresolved. The CDR3 totals 13 residues. Trimming pared 5 bases from V and 0 bases from J, leaving 7 bases between. CDR3 coding DNA: TGTGCCAGCAGTAACGTTATGAACACTGAAGCTTTCTTT. Protein: CASSNVMNTEAFF.

This clonotype was found many times. The rearrangement links TRBV28 to TRBJ2-7; a possible D gene is TRBD2 (6 bases). The CDR3 totals 14 residues. V was shortened by 6 bases and J by 7 bases, with 19 bases between the two germline ends. Germline V gives CDR1 MDHEN, CDR2 SYDVKM. This CDR3 is CASSVLGSRGEQYF. CDR3 coding DNA: TGTGCCAGCAGCGTCCTGGGATCCCGGGGGGAGCAGTACTTC.

Concerning this clonotype: This may be a read error: a much more frequent sequence differs by one nucleotide. The chain is built from TRBV28 and TRBJ1-4, with unresolved D. Germline CDR1 and CDR2: MDHEN and SYDVKM. CDR3 length: 10 residues. V was pared by 10 bases and J by 8 bases, with 8 bases between. CDR3 DNA: TGTGCCAACAGCCGCGAAAAACTGTTTTTT. Translating it yields CANSREKLFF.

This clonotype has a count of ten or more. The J gene is TRBJ2-1, the V gene TRBV18; the D gene is possibly TRBD1 (5 bases). Germline V gene sequence: CDR1 KGHSH, CDR2 LQKENI. The V and J ends lost 2 bases and 7 bases respectively, with 15 bases between them. This CDR3 spans 15 amino acids. CDR3 in amino acids: CASSPNWQGTNEQFF. In DNA, the CDR3 is TGTGCCAGCTCACCAAATTGGCAGGGAACGAATGAGCAGTTCTTC.

The sample holds many counts of this clonotype. The chain employs TRBV5-1 and TRBJ2-7; 10 bases fit TRBD1. V shed 2 bases and J 6 bases; nucleotides not matched to a gene: 8. Germline CDR1 reads SGHRS; CDR2 reads YFSETQ. CDR3 length equals 15 residues. CDR3 amino acids: CASSFGRDRGREQYF. The DNA of the CDR3 is TGCGCCAGCAGCTTTGGGCGGGACAGGGGCCGCGAGCAGTACTTC.

This clonotype was detected only a few times. One base away lies a much larger clone, so this may be a sequencing read error. The CDR3 nucleotides are TGTGCTAGTGTCCCCTCGGGTAGCCGGGGTGAGCAGTTCTTC. This encodes CASVPSGSRGEQFF. The rearrangement joins TRBV12-5 to TRBJ2-1; tentative D call: TRBD2 (5 bases). The V gene lost 7 bases and the J gene lost 9 bases, with 19 bases spanning the gap. Germline-derived CDR1 and CDR2 are LGHNT and FRNRAP. The CDR3 consists of 14 residues. Looking up the rest from reference TRBV12-5 and TRBJ2-1 gives the full variable domain: DARVTQTPRHKVTEMGQEVTMRCQPILGHNTVFWYRQTMMQGLELLAYFRNRAPLDDSGMPKDRFSAEMPDATLATLKIQPSEPRDSAVYFCASVPSGSRGEQFFGPGTRLTVL.

Notes on this clonotype: A much larger clone differs by one base, so this may be a read error. V usage is TRBV10-3 and J usage is TRBJ2-3, with D hard to call. This CDR3 region has 13 residues. V was cut by 7 bases and J by 1 base, with 9 bases left in between. Looked up from germline, CDR1 is ENHRY and CDR2 is SYGVKD. CDR3 bases: TGTGCCATCATTGAACCACGCACAGATACGCAGTATTTT. Amino acids: CAIIEPRTDTQYF.